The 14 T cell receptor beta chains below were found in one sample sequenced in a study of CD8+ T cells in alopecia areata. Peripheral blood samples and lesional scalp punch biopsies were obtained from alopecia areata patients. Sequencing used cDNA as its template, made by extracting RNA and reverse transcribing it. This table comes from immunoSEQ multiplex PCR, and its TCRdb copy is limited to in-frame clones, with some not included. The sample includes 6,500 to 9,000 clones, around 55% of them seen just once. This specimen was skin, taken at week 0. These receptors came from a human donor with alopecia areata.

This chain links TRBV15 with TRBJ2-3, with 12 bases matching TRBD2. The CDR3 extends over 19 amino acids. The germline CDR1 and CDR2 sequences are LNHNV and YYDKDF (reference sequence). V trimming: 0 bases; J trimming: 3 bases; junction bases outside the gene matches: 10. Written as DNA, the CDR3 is TGTGCCACCAGCAGAGATTACGGACTAGCGGGACAGGCGACAGATACGCAGTATTTT. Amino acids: CATSRDYGLAGQATDTQYF. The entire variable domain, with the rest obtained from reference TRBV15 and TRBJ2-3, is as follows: DAMVIQNPRYQVTQFGKPVTLSCSQTLNHNVMYWYQQKSSQAPKLLFHYYDKDFNNEADTPDNFQSRRPNTSFCFLDIRSPGLGDTAMYLCATSRDYGLAGQATDTQYFGPGTRLTVL.

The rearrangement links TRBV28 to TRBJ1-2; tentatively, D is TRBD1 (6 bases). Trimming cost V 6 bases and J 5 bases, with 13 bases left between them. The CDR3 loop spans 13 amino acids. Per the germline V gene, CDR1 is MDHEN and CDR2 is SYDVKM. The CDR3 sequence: CASSPPGEYGYTF. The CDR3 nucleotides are TGTGCCAGCAGCCCTCCAGGGGAGTATGGCTACACCTTC.

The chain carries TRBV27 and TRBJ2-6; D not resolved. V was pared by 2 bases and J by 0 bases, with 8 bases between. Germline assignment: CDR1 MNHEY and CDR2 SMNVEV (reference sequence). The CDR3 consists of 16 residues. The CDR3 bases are TGTGCCAGCAGTTTAATTGGGTTCTCTGGGGCCAACGTCCTGACTTTC. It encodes CASSLIGFSGANVLTF.

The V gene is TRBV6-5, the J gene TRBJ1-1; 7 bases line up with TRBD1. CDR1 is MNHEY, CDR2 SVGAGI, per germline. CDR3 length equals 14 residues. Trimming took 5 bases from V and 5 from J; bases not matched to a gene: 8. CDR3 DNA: TGTGCCAGCAGTCCCAGGGGGGCTCGGACTGAAGCTTTCTTT. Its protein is CASSPRGARTEAFF.

The DNA of the CDR3 is TGTGCCAGCAGTTTATCGTGGGGAGCCCAAATTTACACAGATACGCAGTATTTT. It translates to CASSLSWGAQIYTDTQYF. The chain combines TRBV27 with TRBJ2-3, with D possibly matching TRBD2 (5 bases). The V end lost 0 bases, the J end lost 2 bases, and 18 bases lay between the germline ends. The CDR3 totals 18 residues. Per the germline V gene, CDR1 is MNHEY and CDR2 is SMNVEV (reference sequence).

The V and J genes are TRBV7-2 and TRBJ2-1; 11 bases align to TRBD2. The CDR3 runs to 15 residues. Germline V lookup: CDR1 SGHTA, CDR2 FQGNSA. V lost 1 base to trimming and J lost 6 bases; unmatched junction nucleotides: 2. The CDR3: CASSLVSGRANEQFF. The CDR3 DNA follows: TGTGCCAGCAGCTTAGTTAGCGGGAGGGCCAATGAGCAGTTCTTC.

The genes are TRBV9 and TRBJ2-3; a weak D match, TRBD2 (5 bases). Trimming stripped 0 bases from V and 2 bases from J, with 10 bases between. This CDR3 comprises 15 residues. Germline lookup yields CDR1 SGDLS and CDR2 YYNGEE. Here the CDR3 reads CASSVETGSTDTQYF. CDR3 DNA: TGTGCCAGCAGCGTAGAGACGGGATCCACAGATACGCAGTATTTT.

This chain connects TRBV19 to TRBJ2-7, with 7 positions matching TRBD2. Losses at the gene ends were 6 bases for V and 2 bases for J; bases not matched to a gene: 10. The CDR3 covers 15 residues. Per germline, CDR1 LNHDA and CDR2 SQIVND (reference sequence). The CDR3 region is CASSPTLTSTYEQYF. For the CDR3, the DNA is TGTGCCAGTAGCCCCACCTTGACTAGCACCTACGAGCAGTACTTC. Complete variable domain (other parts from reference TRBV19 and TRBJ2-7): DGGITQSPKYLFRKEGQNVTLSCEQNLNHDAMYWYRQDPGQGLRLIYYSQIVNDFQKGDIAEGYSVSREKKESFPLTVTSAQKNPTAFYLCASSPTLTSTYEQYFGPGTRLTVT.

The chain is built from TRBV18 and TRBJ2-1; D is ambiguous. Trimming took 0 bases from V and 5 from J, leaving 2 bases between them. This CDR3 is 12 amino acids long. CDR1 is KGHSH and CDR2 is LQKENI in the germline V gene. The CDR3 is CASSPPDNEQFF. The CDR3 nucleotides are TGTGCCAGCTCACCACCAGACAATGAGCAGTTCTTC.

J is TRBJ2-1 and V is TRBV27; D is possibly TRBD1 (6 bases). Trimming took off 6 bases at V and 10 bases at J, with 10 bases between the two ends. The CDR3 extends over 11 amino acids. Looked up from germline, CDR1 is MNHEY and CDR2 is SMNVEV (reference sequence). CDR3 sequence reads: CASSYGTEQFF. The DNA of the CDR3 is TGTGCCAGCAGCTACGGGACAGAGCAGTTCTTC.

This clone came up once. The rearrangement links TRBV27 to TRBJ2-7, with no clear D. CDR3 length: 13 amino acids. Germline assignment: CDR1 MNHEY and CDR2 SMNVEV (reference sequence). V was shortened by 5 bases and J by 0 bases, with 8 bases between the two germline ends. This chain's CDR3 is CASSPQGSYEQYF. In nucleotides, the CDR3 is TGTGCCAGCAGTCCGCAAGGCTCCTACGAGCAGTACTTC.

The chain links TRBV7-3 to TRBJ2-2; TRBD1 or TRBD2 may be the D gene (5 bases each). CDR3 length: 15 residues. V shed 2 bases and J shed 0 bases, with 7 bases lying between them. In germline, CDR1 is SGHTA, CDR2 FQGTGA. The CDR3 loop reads CASSLQGPNTGELFF. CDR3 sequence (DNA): TGTGCCAGCAGCTTACAGGGACCGAACACCGGGGAGCTGTTTTTT.

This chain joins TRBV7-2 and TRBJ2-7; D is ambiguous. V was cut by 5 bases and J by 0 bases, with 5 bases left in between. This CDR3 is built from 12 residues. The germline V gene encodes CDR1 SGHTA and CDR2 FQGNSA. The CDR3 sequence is CASSLSSYEQYF. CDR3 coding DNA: TGTGCCAGCAGCCTTAGCTCCTACGAGCAGTACTTC.

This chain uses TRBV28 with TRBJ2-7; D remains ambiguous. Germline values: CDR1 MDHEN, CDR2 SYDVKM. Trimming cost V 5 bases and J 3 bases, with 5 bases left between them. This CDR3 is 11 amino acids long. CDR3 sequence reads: CASSPRYEQYF. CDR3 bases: TGTGCCAGCAGTCCCCGCTACGAGCAGTACTTC. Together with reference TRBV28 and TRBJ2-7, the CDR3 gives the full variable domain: DVKVTQSSRYLVKRTGEKVFLECVQDMDHENMFWYRQDPGLGLRLIYFSYDVKMKEKGDIPEGYSVSREKKERFSLILESASTNQTSMYLCASSPRYEQYFGPGTRLTVT.